The rows below give T cell receptor beta chains drawn from one sample of a study of metastatic and nonmetastatic thyroid tumors. TCRdb reprocessed the PCR reads via MiXCR. The data hold 16,000 or so clones, with approximately 24% observed a single time. Sequencing was carried out using tumor tissue. The receptor set was obtained from a male donor with papillary thyroid cancer or a benign thyroid nodule (not recorded which). Some clones in this sample may be carry-over from other donors' samples. The CDR3 runs from the conserved cysteine through the conserved F or W. Fields, in order: D gene, clone size, V gene, J gene, CDR3 DNA, CDR3 protein. D genes are given only for firm matches. The size field is filled for only some rows; it gives once, few, many or a size class.

TRBD2	many	TRBV13	TRBJ2-4	TGTGCCAGCAGCTTACGCCCGGCGGGAATAGCGGGAGTGGAGGAAAACATTCAGTACTTC	CASSLRPAGIAGVEENIQYF
-	once	TRBV30	TRBJ2-5	TGTGCCTTGAGGATGGGGTTACGGACCCAAGACACCCAGTACTTC	CALRMGLRTQDTQYF
-	-	TRBV3-1	TRBJ2-5	TGTGCCAGCAGCCAACCAGACAGGGAGGACCAAGAGACCCAGTACTTC	CASSQPDREDQETQYF
-	many	TRBV30	TRBJ2-3	TGTGCCTGGAGTCGCACTAGGGATACGCAGTATTTT	CAWSRTRDTQYF
-	many	TRBV28	TRBJ1-5	TGTGCCAGCAGTCCCCCCCCGGGCGGAAATCAGCCCCAGCATTTT	CASSPPPGGNQPQHF
-	-	TRBV4-3	TRBJ1-1	TGCGCCAGCAGCCGAGCAGTGAACACTGAAGCTTTCTTT	CASSRAVNTEAFF
TRBD1	many	TRBV3-1	TRBJ1-5	TGTGCCAGCAGCTATGGGACAGCTGGCCCTCAGCCCCAGCATTTT	CASSYGTAGPQPQHF
TRBD2	many	TRBV12-3/TRBV12-4	TRBJ2-3	TGTGCCAGCAGTCCCCTAGCGGGGTTGCCTTCAGACACAGATACGCAGTATTTT	CASSPLAGLPSDTDTQYF
-	once	TRBV5-4	TRBJ1-1	TGTGCCAGCAGCCTTGGACGGACGAACACTGAAGCTTTCTTT	CASSLGRTNTEAFF
TRBD1	many	TRBV3-1	TRBJ2-2	TGTGCCAGCAGCCTGACAGGGTTCGGCACCGGGGAGCTGTTTTTT	CASSLTGFGTGELFF
-	many	TRBV5-6	TRBJ1-6	TGTGCCAGCAGCTTTTATGTGCAGGGATTATTCTCCTATAATTCACCCCTCCACTTT	CASSFYVQGLFSYNSPLHF
-	once	TRBV13	TRBJ1-1	TGTGCCAGCAGCGACGACTCCACTGAAGCTTTCTTT	CASSDDSTEAFF
-	-	TRBV20-1	TRBJ1-2	TGCAGTGCTAGAAGCCTGGCAGGTAGGGACTATGGCTACACCTTC	CSARSLAGRDYGYTF
-	many	TRBV24-1	TRBJ1-4	TGTGCCACCAGTGATAACGGTGATGCGGAAAAACTGTTTTTT	CATSDNGDAEKLFF
-	many	TRBV20-1	TRBJ2-1	TGCAGTGCTAGAGATAGGGGAGGAATCTACAATGAGCAGTTCTTC	CSARDRGGIYNEQFF
-	few	TRBV6-1	TRBJ1-2	TGTGTCAGCAGTGAATTCGACGGATACTATGGCTACACCTTC	CVSSEFDGYYGYTF
-	many	TRBV19	TRBJ2-2	TGTGCCAGTAGACGACAGGGAGGAACCGGGGAGCTGTTTTTT	CASRRQGGTGELFF
-	-	TRBV6-1	TRBJ1-6	TGTGCCAGCAGTCCCGTAACTTCACCCCTCCACTTT	CASSPVTSPLHF
-	-	TRBV4-2	TRBJ1-6	TGTGCCAGCAGCCAAGAAGGAACAGGCAATTCACCCCTCCACTTT	CASSQEGTGNSPLHF
TRBD2	-	TRBV6-1	TRBJ2-1	TGTGCCAGCATCCTTAGACTAGCGTGTGGGAATGAGCAGTTCTTC	CASILRLACGNEQFF
-	-	TRBV28	TRBJ1-2	TGTGCCAGCAGAAAGGGGACGTCCTATGGCTACACCTTC	CASRKGTSYGYTF
TRBD1	medium-sized	TRBV28	TRBJ1-1	TGTGCCAGCAGTTTATCAGGGGGCTACACTGAAGCTTTCTTT	CASSLSGGYTEAFF
-	medium-sized	TRBV27	TRBJ2-7	TGTGCCAGCAGTTCTTTACAGGTTAGCCCCTACGAGCAGTACTTC	CASSSLQVSPYEQYF
TRBD1	many	TRBV12-3/TRBV12-4	TRBJ2-7	TGTGCCAGCAGTACCGGGACAGGCCCCTACGAGCAGTACTTC	CASSTGTGPYEQYF
-	-	TRBV5-1	TRBJ1-6	TGCGCCAGCAGCTTAGGAACAGCGAGCTATAATTCACCCCTCCACTTT	CASSLGTASYNSPLHF
-	-	TRBV20-1	TRBJ2-3	TGCAGTGGGAGGGGGCTACACACAGATACGCAGTATTTT	CSGRGLHTDTQYF
TRBD1	-	TRBV7-6	TRBJ2-1	TGTGCCAGCAGACCCGGGACAGAGCAGCTCTTC	CASRPGTEQLF
-	-	TRBV30	TRBJ2-6	TGTGCCTGGAGTGTACTAGGCGGCTCTGGGGCCAACGTCCTGACTTTC	CAWSVLGGSGANVLTF
-	many	TRBV6-1	TRBJ2-5	TGTGCCAGCAGTAAAGGGACCCAGACAGGACAAGAGACCCAGTACTTC	CASSKGTQTGQETQYF
TRBD1	many	TRBV5-6	TRBJ2-7	TGTGCCAGCAGCTTGCCACAGGGGCTCTACGAGCAGTACTTC	CASSLPQGLYEQYF
TRBD1	few	TRBV12-3/TRBV12-4	TRBJ2-2	TGTGCCAGCAGGACAAAGGTGAGGGGGCGGGCCGGGGAGCTGTTTTTT	CASRTKVRGRAGELFF
TRBD1	many	TRBV10-3	TRBJ2-1	TGTGCCATCAGTGAGTCTAACCCAGACAGGGGATTTTTAAATGAGCAGTTCTTC	CAISESNPDRGFLNEQFF
TRBD1	few	TRBV6-5	TRBJ2-7	TGTTCCAGCAGTTCCCGACAGGGTGTATCCTACGAGCAGTACTTC	CSSSSRQGVSYEQYF
-	few	TRBV28	TRBJ1-1	TGTGCCGGCAGCCACCCCGGGTGGGTCGCCCCCGAGAACACTGAAGCTTTCTTT	CAGSHPGWVAPENTEAFF
-	many	TRBV6-1	TRBJ2-1	TGTGCCAGCAATTTGGGACTTCTCGGCAATGAGCAGTTCTTC	CASNLGLLGNEQFF
-	-	TRBV10-3	TRBJ2-7	TGTGCCATCAGTGAGTGGAGGGTGTTCACATACGAGCAGTACTTC	CAISEWRVFTYEQYF
TRBD2	few	TRBV12-3/TRBV12-4	TRBJ2-3	TGTGCCAGCAGAAGCGGGGGGACTGTTACGCAGTATTTT	CASRSGGTVTQYF
-	-	TRBV9	TRBJ2-7	TGTGCCAGCAGCGTAGCGCGGGGCCTCTACGAGCAGTACTTC	CASSVARGLYEQYF
TRBD1	many	TRBV7-3	TRBJ2-7	TGTGCCAGCAGCTTAGTCGGGGGACAGGGCTACGAGCAGTACTTC	CASSLVGGQGYEQYF
TRBD1	many	TRBV27	TRBJ1-6	TGTGCCAGCAGTTCACGACCAGGGACAGTATATAATTCACCCCTCCACTTT	CASSSRPGTVYNSPLHF
-	-	TRBV12-3/TRBV12-4	TRBJ2-2	TGTGCCAGCAGTGGATATCAAACAGTGGTCCACACCGGGGAGCTGTTTTTT	CASSGYQTVVHTGELFF